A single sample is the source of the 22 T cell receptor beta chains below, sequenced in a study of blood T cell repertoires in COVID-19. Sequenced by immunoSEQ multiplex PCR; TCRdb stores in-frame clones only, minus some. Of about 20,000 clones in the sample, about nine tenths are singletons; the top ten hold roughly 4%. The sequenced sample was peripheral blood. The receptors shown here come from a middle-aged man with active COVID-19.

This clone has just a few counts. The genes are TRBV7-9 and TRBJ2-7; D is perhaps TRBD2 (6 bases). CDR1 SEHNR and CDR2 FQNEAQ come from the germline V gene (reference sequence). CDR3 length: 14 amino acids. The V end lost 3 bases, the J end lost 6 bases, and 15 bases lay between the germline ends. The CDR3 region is CASSFGGARSEQYF. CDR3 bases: TGTGCCAGCAGCTTCGGAGGGGCACGTTCCGAGCAGTACTTC.

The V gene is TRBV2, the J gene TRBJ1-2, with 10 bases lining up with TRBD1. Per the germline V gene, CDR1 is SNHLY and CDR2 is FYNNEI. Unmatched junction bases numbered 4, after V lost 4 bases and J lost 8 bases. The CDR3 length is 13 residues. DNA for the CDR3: TGTGCCAGCAGTGGGACAGGGGGTTTGGGCTACACCTTC. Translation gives CASSGTGGLGYTF.

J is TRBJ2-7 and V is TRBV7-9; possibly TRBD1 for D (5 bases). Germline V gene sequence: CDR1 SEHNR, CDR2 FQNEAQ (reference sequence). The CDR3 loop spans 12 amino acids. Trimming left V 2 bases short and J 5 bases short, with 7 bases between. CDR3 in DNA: TGTGCCAGCAGCTTATTAGGGGACGAGCAGTACTTC. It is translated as CASSLLGDEQYF.

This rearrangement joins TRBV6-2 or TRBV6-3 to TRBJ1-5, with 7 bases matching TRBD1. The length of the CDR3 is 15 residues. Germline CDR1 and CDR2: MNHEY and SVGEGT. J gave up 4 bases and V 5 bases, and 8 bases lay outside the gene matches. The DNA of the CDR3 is TGTGCCAGCAGTGACAGGGTGGGCGGTAATCAGCCCCAGCATTTT. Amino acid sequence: CASSDRVGGNQPQHF.

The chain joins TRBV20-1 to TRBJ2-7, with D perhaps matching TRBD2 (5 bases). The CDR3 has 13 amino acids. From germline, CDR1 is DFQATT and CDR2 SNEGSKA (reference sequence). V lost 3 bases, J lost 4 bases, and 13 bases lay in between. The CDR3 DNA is TGCAGTGCTAGTCCGGCGGCGGGTTACGAGCAGTACTTC. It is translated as CSASPAAGYEQYF.

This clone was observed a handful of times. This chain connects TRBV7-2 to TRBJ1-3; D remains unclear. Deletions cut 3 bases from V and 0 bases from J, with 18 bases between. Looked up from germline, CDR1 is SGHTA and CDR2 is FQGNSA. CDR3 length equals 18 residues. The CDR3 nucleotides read TGTGCCAGCAGCTTGGTGACGGGAGCAGGCTTCTCTGGAAACACCATATATTTT. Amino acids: CASSLVTGAGFSGNTIYF.

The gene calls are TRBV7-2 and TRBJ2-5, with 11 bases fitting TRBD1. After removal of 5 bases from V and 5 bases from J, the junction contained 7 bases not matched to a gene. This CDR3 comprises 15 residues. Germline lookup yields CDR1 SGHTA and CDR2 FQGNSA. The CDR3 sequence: CASSMWTGGGETQYF. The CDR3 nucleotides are TGTGCCAGCAGCATGTGGACAGGGGGCGGGGAGACCCAGTACTTC.

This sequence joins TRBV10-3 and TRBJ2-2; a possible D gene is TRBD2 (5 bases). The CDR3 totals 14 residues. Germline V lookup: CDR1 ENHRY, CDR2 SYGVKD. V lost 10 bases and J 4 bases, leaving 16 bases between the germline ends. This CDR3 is CATSGMTSTGELFF. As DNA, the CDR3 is TGTGCCACTTCCGGGATGACGTCCACCGGGGAGCTGTTTTTT.

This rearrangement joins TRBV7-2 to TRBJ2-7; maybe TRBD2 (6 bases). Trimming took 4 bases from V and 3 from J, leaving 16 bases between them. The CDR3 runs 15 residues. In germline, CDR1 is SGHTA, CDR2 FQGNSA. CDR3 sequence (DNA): TGTGCCAGCAGCTCTTATACTAGCCGGAGCTACGAGCAGTACTTC. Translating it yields CASSSYTSRSYEQYF.

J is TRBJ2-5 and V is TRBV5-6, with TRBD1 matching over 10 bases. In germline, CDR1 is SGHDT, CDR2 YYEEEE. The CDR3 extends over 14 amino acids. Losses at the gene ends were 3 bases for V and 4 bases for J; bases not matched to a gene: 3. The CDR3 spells CASSWGTGAETQYF. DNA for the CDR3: TGTGCCAGCAGCTGGGGGACAGGGGCAGAGACCCAGTACTTC.

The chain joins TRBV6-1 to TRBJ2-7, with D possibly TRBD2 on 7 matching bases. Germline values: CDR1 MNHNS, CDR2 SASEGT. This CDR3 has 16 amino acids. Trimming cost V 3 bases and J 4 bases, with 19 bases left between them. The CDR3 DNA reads TGTGCCAGCAGTGAGAATTGGGCGGGGGCGATTTACGAGCAGTACTTC. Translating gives CASSENWAGAIYEQYF.

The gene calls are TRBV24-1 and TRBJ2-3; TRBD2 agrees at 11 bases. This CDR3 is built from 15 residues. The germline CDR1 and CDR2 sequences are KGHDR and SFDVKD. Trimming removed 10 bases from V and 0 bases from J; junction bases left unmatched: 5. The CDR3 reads CATSSGGLSTDTQYF. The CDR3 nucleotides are TGTGCCACATCTAGCGGGGGGCTGAGCACAGATACGCAGTATTTT.

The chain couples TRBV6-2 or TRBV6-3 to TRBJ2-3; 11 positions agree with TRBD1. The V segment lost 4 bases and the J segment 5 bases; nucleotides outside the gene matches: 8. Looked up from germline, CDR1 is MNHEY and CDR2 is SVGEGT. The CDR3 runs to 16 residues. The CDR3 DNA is TGTGCCAGCAGTTGGGCCGGGACAGGGGGTAAAGATACGCAGTATTTT. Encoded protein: CASSWAGTGGKDTQYF.

CDR3 region: CASSPAWRGGYEQYF. As DNA, the CDR3 is TGCGCCAGCAGCCCAGCATGGCGGGGGGGTTACGAGCAGTACTTC. The rearrangement joins TRBV4-1 to TRBJ2-7; 9 bases are shared with TRBD2. Per germline, CDR1 MGHRA and CDR2 YSYEKL. The CDR3 length is 15 residues. Trimming removed 4 bases from V and 4 bases from J; junction bases left unmatched: 8.

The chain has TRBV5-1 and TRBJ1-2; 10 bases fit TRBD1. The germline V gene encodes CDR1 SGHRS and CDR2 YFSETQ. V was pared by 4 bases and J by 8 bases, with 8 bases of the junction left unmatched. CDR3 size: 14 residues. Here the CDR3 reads CASSPGQGFDGYTF. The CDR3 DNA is TGCGCCAGCAGCCCGGGACAGGGGTTTGACGGCTACACCTTC.

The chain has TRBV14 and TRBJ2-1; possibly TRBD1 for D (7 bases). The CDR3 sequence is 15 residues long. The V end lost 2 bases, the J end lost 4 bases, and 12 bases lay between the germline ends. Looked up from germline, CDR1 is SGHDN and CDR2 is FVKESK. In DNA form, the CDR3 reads TGTGCCAGCAGCCAATGGAGGGGGCGATACAATGAGCAGTTCTTC. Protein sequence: CASSQWRGRYNEQFF. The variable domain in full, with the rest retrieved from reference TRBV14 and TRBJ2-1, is EAGVTQFPSHSVIEKGQTVTLRCDPISGHDNLYWYRRVMGKEIKFLLHFVKESKQDESGMPNNRFLAERTGGTYSTLKVQPAELEDSGVYFCASSQWRGRYNEQFFGPGTRLTVL.

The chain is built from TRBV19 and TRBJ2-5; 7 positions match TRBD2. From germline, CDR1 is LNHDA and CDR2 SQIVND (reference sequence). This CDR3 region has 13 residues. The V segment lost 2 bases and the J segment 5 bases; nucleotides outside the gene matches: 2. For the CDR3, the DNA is TGTGCCAGTAGTATACGGGACTACGAGACCCAGTACTTC. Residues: CASSIRDYETQYF.

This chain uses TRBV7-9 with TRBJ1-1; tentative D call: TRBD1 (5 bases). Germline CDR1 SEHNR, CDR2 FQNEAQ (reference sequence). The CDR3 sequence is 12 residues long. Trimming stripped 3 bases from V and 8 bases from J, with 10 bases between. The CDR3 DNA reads TGTGCCAGCAGCTTCAGGGATCAAGAAGCTTTCTTT. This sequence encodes CASSFRDQEAFF.

DNA for the CDR3: TGTGCCAGCAGCTACGGACAGGGGGCTATGGAGACCCAGTACTTC. Amino acids: CASSYGQGAMETQYF. The V and J genes are TRBV7-9 and TRBJ2-5, with 11 positions matching TRBD1. CDR1 is SEHNR, CDR2 FQNEAQ, per germline (reference sequence). There are 15 residues in the CDR3. V shed 4 bases, J shed 5 bases, and the junction held 6 bases outside the gene matches.

The chain's CDR3 is CASSKTGGASYNEQFF. The CDR3, as DNA: TGTGCCAGTAGTAAAACCGGGGGGGCCTCCTACAATGAGCAGTTCTTC. The chain is built from TRBV19 and TRBJ2-1, with 8 bases lining up with TRBD2. The CDR3 extends over 16 amino acids. The V gene's germline CDR1 is LNHDA and CDR2 SQIVND (reference sequence). V was pared by 4 bases and J by 0 bases, with 5 bases of the junction left unmatched.

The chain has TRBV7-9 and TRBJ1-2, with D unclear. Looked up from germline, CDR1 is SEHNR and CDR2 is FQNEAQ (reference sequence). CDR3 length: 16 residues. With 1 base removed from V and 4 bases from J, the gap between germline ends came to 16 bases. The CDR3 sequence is CASSLVPSSPLYGYTF. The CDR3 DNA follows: TGTGCCAGCAGCTTAGTGCCGTCCAGTCCCCTCTATGGCTACACCTTC.

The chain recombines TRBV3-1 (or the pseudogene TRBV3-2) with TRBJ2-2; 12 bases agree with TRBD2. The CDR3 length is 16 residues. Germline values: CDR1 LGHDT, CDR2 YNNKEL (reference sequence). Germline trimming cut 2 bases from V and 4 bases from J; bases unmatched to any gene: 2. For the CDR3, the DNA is TGTGCCAGCAGCCAACGACTAGCGGGGGCCACCGGGGAGCTGTTTTTT. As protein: CASSQRLAGATGELFF.